A single sample gave rise to the 19 T cell receptor beta chains below, sequenced in a study of T and B cells in COVID-19 patients. TRB rearrangements were amplified by multiplex PCR with BIOMED2 TRB-A/B primers. TCRdb fed the multiplex PCR reads into MiXCR, producing one record per CDR3 protein. This sample yields 20,000 to 25,000 distinct CDR3 sequences, of which 30% are seen a single time; approximately 2% belongs to the top ten. From blood, about 250-500 ng of genomic DNA served as TRB template. What was sequenced was blood. The receptors stem from a human donor who had recovered from COVID-19.

This clonotype was detected a few times. V and J are TRBV6-6 and TRBJ1-1; no definite D call. Germline lookup yields CDR1 MNHNY and CDR2 SVGAGI (reference sequence). With 5 bases removed from V and 0 bases from J, the gap between germline ends came to 13 bases. The CDR3 is 15 residues long. The CDR3 loop reads CASSGTTRMNTEAFF. DNA for the CDR3: TGTGCCAGCAGTGGAACGACAAGAATGAACACTGAAGCTTTCTTT.

This clonotype has a count of ten or more. The chain is built from TRBV6-5 and TRBJ2-1, with D possibly being TRBD2 (6 bases). With 6 bases removed from V and 8 bases from J, the gap between germline ends came to 17 bases. Per germline, CDR1 MNHEY and CDR2 SVGAGI. The CDR3 has 14 residues. The CDR3 region is CASSQLARRDEQFF. The DNA for the CDR3 is TGTGCCAGCAGCCAACTAGCTCGTCGGGATGAGCAGTTCTTC.

This clonotype was seen ten or more times. The genes are TRBV12-3 or TRBV12-4 and TRBJ2-3, with 8 bases lining up with TRBD2. The CDR3 sequence is 16 residues long. Germline trimming cut 5 bases from V and 5 bases from J; bases unmatched to any gene: 12. CDR3 bases: TGTGCCAGCAGTCTAAAGCGGGGGCCTAATAAAGATACGCAGTATTTT. Protein product: CASSLKRGPNKDTQYF.

The chain is built from TRBV6-2 or TRBV6-3 and TRBJ2-1; D tentatively reads TRBD1 or TRBD2 (6 bases each). V lost 7 bases and J 4 bases, leaving 14 bases between the germline ends. Germline CDR1 is MNHEY and CDR2 is SVGEGT. This CDR3 comprises 14 residues. CDR3 DNA: TGTGCCAGCACCCCCGAGGGGGGTTACAATGAGCAGTTCTTC. Translation: CASTPEGGYNEQFF.

The gene calls are TRBV12-3 or TRBV12-4 and TRBJ1-1; no firm D call. There are 11 residues in the CDR3. Trimming cost V 9 bases and J 5 bases, with 10 bases left between them. The CDR3 sequence: CASRRETEAFF. The CDR3, as DNA: TGTGCCAGTCGACGGGAAACTGAAGCTTTCTTT.

By its share, this clonotype is medium-sized. The J gene is TRBJ2-2, the V gene TRBV11-3, with a weak D call TRBD2 (5 bases). The ends were cut back, 1 base at V and 4 bases at J, with 10 bases in the middle. The CDR3 extends over 15 amino acids. Germline lookup yields CDR1 SGHNT and CDR2 YENEEA. The CDR3 here is CASSLAGIGTGELFF. The CDR3 coding sequence is TGTGCCAGCAGCTTAGCGGGGATTGGCACCGGGGAGCTGTTTTTT.

The chain is built from TRBV11-3 and TRBJ2-7; TRBD2 aligns across 13 bases. The CDR3 runs to 14 residues. CDR1 is SGHNT, CDR2 YENEEA, per germline. V dropped 5 bases and J dropped 5; count of bases not matched to a gene: 3. The CDR3 DNA reads TGTGCCAGCAGCCCAGGACTAGCGGGGGACGAGCAGTACTTC. The encoded protein is CASSPGLAGDEQYF.

As concerns this clonotype: At one of its ends the junction is not consistent with the germline gene, which may arise from a read error. The rearrangement uses TRBV6-5 and TRBJ1-5; 7 bases agree with TRBD1. Per germline, CDR1 MNHEY and CDR2 SVGAGI. This CDR3 comprises 15 residues. The CDR3 nucleotides read TGTGCCAGCAGTGAAAGTTCGGTAGGGGGCGTTTTAAGGGGTTTT. This gives the protein CASSESSVGGVLRGF.

The rearrangement joins TRBV7-9 to TRBJ2-5, with no clear D. The CDR3 totals 12 residues. Germline V gene lookup returns CDR1 SEHNR and CDR2 FQNEAQ (reference sequence). V lost 2 bases and J 5 bases, leaving 6 bases between the germline ends. DNA for the CDR3: TGTGCCAGCAGCTTATTGAGGGAGACCCAGTACTTC. This translates into CASSLLRETQYF.

V gene TRBV7-6 combines with J gene TRBJ1-2; 9 bases fit TRBD1. Per germline, CDR1 SGHVS and CDR2 FNYEAQ. Trimming at V came to 5 bases and at J to 4 bases, leaving 5 bases not matched to a gene. The CDR3 consists of 14 residues. DNA for the CDR3: TGTGCCAGCAGCACCGGACAGGGGCTCTATGGCTACACCTTC. Translation: CASSTGQGLYGYTF.

The chain uses TRBV28 and TRBJ2-7; D is ambiguous. Germline CDR1 reads MDHEN; CDR2 reads SYDVKM. The CDR3 sequence is 15 residues long. The ends were cut back, 3 bases at V and 3 bases at J, with 15 bases in the middle. CDR3 residues: CASSFVTQGNYEQYF. CDR3 nucleotides: TGTGCCAGCAGTTTCGTGACACAAGGCAACTACGAGCAGTACTTC. Variable domain in full (rest from reference TRBV28 and TRBJ2-7): DVKVTQSSRYLVKRTGEKVFLECVQDMDHENMFWYRQDPGLGLRLIYFSYDVKMKEKGDIPEGYSVSREKKERFSLILESASTNQTSMYLCASSFVTQGNYEQYFGPGTRLTVT.

Relative to its sample, this clonotype is medium-sized (0.01 to 0.1%). The chain employs TRBV18 and TRBJ2-2; 8 positions match TRBD2. This CDR3 region has 16 residues. Germline CDR1 reads KGHSH; CDR2 reads LQKENI. The ends lost 6 bases at V and 4 bases at J; junction bases unmatched: 10. The CDR3 is CASSLQGTRATGELFF. Here the CDR3 DNA reads TGTGCCAGCTCCCTCCAGGGGACTAGGGCCACCGGGGAGCTGTTTTTT.

The J gene is TRBJ2-1, the V gene TRBV5-4; D gene ambiguous. CDR1 and CDR2 (germline): SGHNT, YYREEE (reference sequence). This CDR3 comprises 12 residues. The ends were cut back, 3 bases at V and 7 bases at J, with 8 bases in the middle. Here the CDR3 DNA reads TGTGCCAGCAGCTCGGCCTCAAATGAGCAGTTCTTC. Its translation: CASSSASNEQFF.

On this clonotype: This could be a read error, since a much larger clone is one nucleotide away. The chain has TRBV11-3 and TRBJ2-1; no clear D gene. This CDR3 has 16 residues. Per germline, CDR1 SGHNT and CDR2 YENEEA. In nucleotides, the CDR3 is TGTGTCAGCAGTCTACCCGAGGCAAGCTCCTACAATGAGCAGTTCTTC. Translation: CVSSLPEASSYNEQFF.

V gene TRBV5-1 combines with J gene TRBJ2-3; D ambiguous. The CDR3 consists of 15 residues. Trimming removed 4 bases from V and 3 bases from J, with 15 bases in between. Germline V gene sequence: CDR1 SGHRS, CDR2 YFSETQ. The CDR3 nucleotides are TGCGCCAGCAGCCGCCTCGGCGTGGGGACAGATACGCAGTATTTT. Its protein product is CASSRLGVGTDTQYF.

This clonotype was recorded once. This may be a read error, as it is one base from a much larger clone. J is TRBJ1-5 and V is TRBV19; D is possibly TRBD1 (5 bases). Trimming stripped 7 bases from V and 7 bases from J, with 23 bases between. The germline V gene has CDR1 LNHDA and CDR2 SQIVND (reference sequence). The CDR3 is made up of 16 amino acids. The CDR3 DNA reads TGTGCCAGTAACGTACGGGGGGTTGGACTCAAACAGCCCCAGCATTTT. It is translated as CASNVRGVGLKQPQHF. Drawing the rest from reference TRBV19 and TRBJ1-5, the complete variable domain is DGGITQSPKYLFRKEGQNVTLSCEQNLNHDAMYWYRQDPGQGLRLIYYSQIVNDFQKGDIAEGYSVSREKKESFPLTVTSAQKNPTAFYLCASNVRGVGLKQPQHFGDGTRLSIL.

The CDR3 region is CRVGGANTGELFF. In nucleotides, the CDR3 is TGCCGGGTGGGGGGGGCGAACACCGGGGAGCTGTTTTTT. The V and J genes are TRBV20-1 and TRBJ2-2, with 7 bases aligning to TRBD2. CDR3 length: 13 amino acids. The germline V gene has CDR1 DFQATT and CDR2 SNEGSKA (reference sequence).

A few counts support this clonotype. This chain links TRBV10-3 with TRBJ2-7; D is unclear. This CDR3 has 12 amino acids. Trimming cost V 2 bases and J 4 bases, with 6 bases left between them. Germline V gene sequence: CDR1 ENHRY, CDR2 SYGVKD. CDR3 sequence reads: CAISELPYEQYF. Here the CDR3 DNA reads TGTGCCATCAGTGAGCTTCCGTACGAGCAGTACTTC.

This clonotype turned up a few times. The chain has TRBV29-1 and TRBJ1-5, with a tentative D call TRBD1 (6 bases). The V gene lost 4 bases and the J gene lost 0 bases, with 7 bases spanning the gap. Germline assignment: CDR1 SQVTM and CDR2 ANQGSEA. The CDR3 loop spans 13 amino acids. The CDR3 sequence is CSVGTDSNQPQHF. CDR3 in DNA: TGCAGCGTTGGGACAGATAGCAATCAGCCCCAGCATTTT.